This entry is about one TCR beta chain. TCRdb's table, derived via immunoSEQ multiplex PCR, lists solely in-frame clones and lacks some. The sample has some 13,000 clones, over 75% seen once; the top ten hold approximately 1.5%. This sample was taken from a study of tumour-infiltrating T cells in Burkitt lymphoma. Germline V gene sequence: CDR1 SGHDT, CDR2 YYEEEE. The CDR3 extends over 15 amino acids. J lost 1 base, V lost 4 bases, and 5 bases had no gene match. The source is a human donor with diffuse large B-cell lymphoma. The J gene is TRBJ1-2, the V gene TRBV5-6; 9 bases match TRBD1. Sequenced sample: tumor tissue. CDR3 loop: CASSLPGQGNYGYTF. CDR3 nucleotide sequence: TGTGCCAGCAGCCTGCCGGGACAGGGTAACTATGGCTACACCTTC.